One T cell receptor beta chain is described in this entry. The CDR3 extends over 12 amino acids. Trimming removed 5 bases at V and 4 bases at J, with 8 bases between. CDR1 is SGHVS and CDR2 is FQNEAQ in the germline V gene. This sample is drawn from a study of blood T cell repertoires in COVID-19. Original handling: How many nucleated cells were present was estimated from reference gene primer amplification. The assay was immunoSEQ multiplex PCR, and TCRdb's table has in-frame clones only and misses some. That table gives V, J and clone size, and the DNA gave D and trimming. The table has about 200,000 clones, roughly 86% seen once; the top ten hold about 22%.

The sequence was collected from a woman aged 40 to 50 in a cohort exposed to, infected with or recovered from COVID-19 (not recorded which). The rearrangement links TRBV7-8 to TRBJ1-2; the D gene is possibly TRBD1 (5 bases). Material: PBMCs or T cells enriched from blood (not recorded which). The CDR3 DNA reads TGTGCCAGCAGCCCCGGGGGCTATGGCTACACCTTC. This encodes CASSPGGYGYTF.